The 27 T cell receptor beta chains given below trace back to one sample, sequenced in a study of control samples from healthy donors and cancer patients. Clones were read by immunoSEQ multiplex PCR, and TCRdb kept only the in-frame ones, dropping some. This sample carries over 8,000 clones, roughly 90% of them seen once, and the ten largest clones take about a fifth. Source material: PBMCs. These receptors originate from a man in his fifties or sixties with colorectal cancer.

This chain joins TRBV11-3 and TRBJ1-5; D is unresolved. CDR1 is SGHNT and CDR2 is YENEEA in the germline V gene. The V end lost 0 bases, the J end lost 0 bases, and 6 bases lay between the germline ends. The CDR3 runs 15 residues. Here the CDR3 DNA reads TGTGCCAGCAGCTTAGAGCGGTTTAGCAATCAGCCCCAGCATTTT. It encodes CASSLERFSNQPQHF.

The V call is TRBV19, the J call TRBJ2-6; 8 bases fit TRBD2. The CDR3 loop spans 16 amino acids. Trimming took 7 bases from V and 0 from J; bases not matched to a gene: 5. Germline V CDR1 and CDR2: LNHDA, SQIVND (reference sequence). The CDR3 region is CASKPGTSSGANVLTF. For the CDR3, the DNA is TGTGCCAGTAAGCCAGGGACTAGCTCTGGGGCCAACGTCCTGACTTTC.

The sample holds a few counts of this clone. The V gene is TRBV6-1, the J gene TRBJ1-2; possible D gene TRBD1, 5 bases. The V gene lost 0 bases and the J gene lost 8 bases, with 10 bases spanning the gap. CDR1 and CDR2 (germline): MNHNS, SASEGT. The CDR3 runs to 13 residues. The CDR3 protein is CASSEAGVRGYTF. The CDR3 bases are TGTGCCAGCAGTGAAGCAGGGGTGCGGGGCTACACCTTC.

The V call is TRBV6-5, the J call TRBJ1-1; D uncertain. CDR3 length equals 13 residues. The V and J ends lost 7 bases and 0 bases respectively, with 9 bases between them. Germline CDR1 reads MNHEY; CDR2 reads SVGAGI. The CDR3 nucleotides are TGTGCCAGCACCCCCCTGTTGAACACTGAAGCTTTCTTT. It translates to CASTPLLNTEAFF.

This clone was detected only once. The chain links TRBV7-3 to TRBJ2-2; D is unclear. The CDR3 loop spans 13 amino acids. CDR1 and CDR2 (germline): SGHTA, FQGTGA. Trimming removed 5 bases from V and 8 bases from J, with 12 bases in between. In DNA, the CDR3 is TGTGCCAGCAGCCCCCAGGTAGTTGGGGAGCTGTTTTTT. Protein: CASSPQVVGELFF.

The V call is TRBV13, the J call TRBJ1-6, with D possibly TRBD1 on 5 matching bases. CDR1 is PRHDT, CDR2 FYEKMQ, per germline (reference sequence). Trimming took 6 bases from V and 7 from J, leaving 10 bases between them. The CDR3 has 13 amino acids. The DNA for the CDR3 is TGTGCCAGCAGGAGACAGTTCAATTCACCCCTCCACTTT. It encodes CASRRQFNSPLHF.

The gene calls are TRBV3-1 (or the pseudogene TRBV3-2) and TRBJ1-1; perhaps TRBD1 as D (6 bases). This CDR3 comprises 12 residues. Trimming stripped 4 bases from V and 11 bases from J, with 14 bases between. In germline, CDR1 is LGHDT, CDR2 YNNKEL (reference sequence). CDR3 amino acids: CASSPSQGIAFF. The CDR3 DNA sequence: TGTGCCAGCAGCCCGTCACAGGGTATTGCTTTCTTT.

This sequence joins TRBV11-2 and TRBJ2-6, with D unclear. Trimming removed 3 bases from V and 0 bases from J, with 15 bases in between. This CDR3 is built from 18 residues. Germline V CDR1 and CDR2: SGHAT, FQNNGV. CDR3 sequence: CASSFPVRSLSGANVLTF. DNA of the CDR3: TGTGCCAGCAGCTTTCCCGTGCGTAGCCTCTCTGGGGCCAACGTCCTGACTTTC.

This chain joins TRBV6-6 and TRBJ1-6; D possibly corresponds to TRBD1 (6 bases). V lost 3 bases and J 7 bases, leaving 13 bases between the germline ends. The CDR3 covers 15 residues. Germline V gene lookup returns CDR1 MNHNY and CDR2 SVGAGI (reference sequence). CDR3 protein: CASSYGPQGNSPLHF. The CDR3 DNA follows: TGTGCCAGCAGTTATGGTCCACAGGGCAATTCACCCCTCCACTTT.

This chain connects TRBV5-6 to TRBJ2-7; D gene ambiguous. Germline CDR1 reads SGHDT; CDR2 reads YYEEEE. This CDR3 is 18 amino acids long. V lost 4 bases and J 2 bases, leaving 25 bases between the germline ends. The CDR3 bases are TGTGCCAGCAGCACCCCGGACCCCAATTTACCTTGGACCTACGAGCAGTACTTC. Its protein is CASSTPDPNLPWTYEQYF.

This sequence joins TRBV5-1 and TRBJ2-2, with 8 bases fitting TRBD1. CDR3 length equals 15 residues. From germline, CDR1 is SGHRS and CDR2 YFSETQ. The ends lost 3 bases at V and 3 bases at J; junction bases unmatched: 4. As DNA, the CDR3 is TGCGCCAGCAGCTCCATGGGACAGGACACCGGGGAGCTGTTTTTT. It is translated as CASSSMGQDTGELFF. Drawing the rest from reference TRBV5-1 and TRBJ2-2, the complete variable domain is KAGVTQTPRYLIKTRGQQVTLSCSPISGHRSVSWYQQTPGQGLQFLFEYFSETQRNKGNFPGRFSGRQFSNSRSEMNVSTLELGDSALYLCASSSMGQDTGELFFGEGSRLTVL.

This CDR3 reads CASISRGGNTIYF. Here the CDR3 DNA reads TGTGCCAGCATCTCCCGAGGGGGAAACACCATATATTTT. The rearrangement uses TRBV7-8 and TRBJ1-3, with D unclear. Germline V gives CDR1 SGHVS, CDR2 FQNEAQ. This CDR3 has 13 amino acids. The V end lost 7 bases, the J end lost 4 bases, and 11 bases lay between the germline ends.

The sample holds one count of this clone. The CDR3 loop reads CASTIQGPGYQPQHF. In DNA, the CDR3 is TGTGCCAGCACGATACAGGGGCCTGGGTATCAGCCCCAGCATTTT. This chain joins TRBV2 and TRBJ1-5, with 7 nucleotides matching TRBD1. Germline lookup yields CDR1 SNHLY and CDR2 FYNNEI. V lost 7 bases and J lost 5; bases outside the gene matches: 11. The CDR3 consists of 15 residues.

This chain links TRBV18 with TRBJ2-7, with D tentatively TRBD1 (6 bases). In germline, CDR1 is KGHSH, CDR2 LQKENI. Trimming pared 3 bases from V and 2 bases from J, leaving 11 bases between. CDR3 length: 14 amino acids. The DNA for the CDR3 is TGTGCCAGCTCACCCCCGGACAGCCCCTACGAGCAGTACTTC. Protein sequence: CASSPPDSPYEQYF.

The rearrangement links TRBV9 to TRBJ2-7, with 9 nucleotides matching TRBD1. V shed 4 bases, J shed 3 bases, and the junction held 8 bases outside the gene matches. This CDR3 contains 15 residues. Germline CDR1 reads SGDLS; CDR2 reads YYNGEE. CDR3 amino acids: CASSITGGPLYEQYF. CDR3 nucleotide sequence: TGTGCCAGCAGCATTACAGGGGGCCCCCTCTACGAGCAGTACTTC.

V is TRBV19 and J is TRBJ2-7; D is tentatively TRBD1 or TRBD2 (5 bases each). V shed 6 bases and J shed 1 base, with 10 bases lying between them. This CDR3 comprises 13 residues. Germline V gene data show CDR1 as LNHDA and CDR2 as SQIVND (reference sequence). In DNA form, the CDR3 reads TGTGCCAGTAGACCGGGACCTTCCTACGAGCAGTACTTC. As protein: CASRPGPSYEQYF.

V is TRBV29-1 and J is TRBJ1-5, with TRBD1 matching 8 bases. CDR3 size: 13 residues. Germline lookup yields CDR1 SQVTM and CDR2 ANQGSEA. The junction had 5 bases not matched to a gene; V was cut back by 7 bases and J by 3 bases. CDR3 loop: CSAGQGLNQPQHF. Here the CDR3 DNA reads TGCAGCGCCGGACAGGGCCTCAATCAGCCCCAGCATTTT.

The V gene is TRBV5-1, the J gene TRBJ2-6; D is unclear. This CDR3 spans 16 amino acids. CDR1 and CDR2 (germline): SGHRS, YFSETQ. Trimming left V 1 base short and J 2 bases short, with 10 bases between. CDR3 bases: TGCGCCAGCAGCTTGTATTTTTGGGCTGGGGCCAACGTCCTGACTTTC. Residues: CASSLYFWAGANVLTF. The whole variable domain, remainder taken from reference TRBV5-1 and TRBJ2-6, is KAGVTQTPRYLIKTRGQQVTLSCSPISGHRSVSWYQQTPGQGLQFLFEYFSETQRNKGNFPGRFSGRQFSNSRSEMNVSTLELGDSALYLCASSLYFWAGANVLTFGAGSRLTVL.

The V call is TRBV19, the J call TRBJ1-5, with a tentative D call TRBD1 (5 bases). CDR1 and CDR2 from the germline V gene are LNHDA and SQIVND (reference sequence). The germline V and J ends were trimmed by 3 bases and 2 bases, with 11 bases remaining between them. The CDR3 is made up of 15 amino acids. The CDR3 nucleotides read TGTGCCAGTAGTATGTGGGGGGGAGGCAATCAGCCCCAGCATTTT. Its translation: CASSMWGGGNQPQHF.

The table lists this clone with a count of one. J is TRBJ2-5 and V is TRBV2; 11 bases fit TRBD2. Germline CDR1 and CDR2: SNHLY and FYNNEI. The length of the CDR3 is 14 residues. The junction had 0 bases not matched to a gene; V was cut back by 4 bases and J by 2 bases. The CDR3 is CASSGLAGQETQYF. CDR3 nucleotide sequence: TGTGCCAGCAGTGGACTAGCGGGGCAAGAGACCCAGTACTTC.

The chain joins TRBV5-1 to TRBJ2-5; D not resolved. The V gene lost 4 bases and the J gene lost 1 base, with 11 bases spanning the gap. Germline CDR1 is SGHRS and CDR2 is YFSETQ. The CDR3 sequence is 14 residues long. The CDR3 sequence is CASSPGPTQETQYF. The CDR3 region has the DNA TGCGCCAGCAGCCCCGGCCCGACCCAAGAGACCCAGTACTTC.

The chain uses TRBV6-1 and TRBJ1-1; D remains ambiguous. The CDR3 runs 14 residues. V was clipped by 1 base and J by 5 bases, with 11 bases between them. Germline V gives CDR1 MNHNS, CDR2 SASEGT. CDR3 in DNA: TGTGCCAGCAGTGAAGATTGGGGTAGGACTGAAGCTTTCTTT. It codes for CASSEDWGRTEAFF.

This chain joins TRBV4-3 and TRBJ2-2; 7 bases are a match to TRBD1. The germline V gene has CDR1 LGHNA and CDR2 YSLEER. V was pared by 3 bases and J by 6 bases, with 7 bases of the junction left unmatched. The CDR3 has 15 residues. The CDR3 reads CASSQHIQGSGELFF. For the CDR3, the DNA is TGCGCCAGCAGCCAGCACATACAGGGGTCCGGGGAGCTGTTTTTT.

DNA of the CDR3: TGTGCCAGCAGCCCGAGAAGGACGGGGGGGCCCTACAATGAGCAGTTCTTC. Translating gives CASSPRRTGGPYNEQFF. The chain combines TRBV3-1 (or the pseudogene TRBV3-2) with TRBJ2-1, with TRBD2 matching 8 bases. Unmatched junction bases numbered 10, after V lost 4 bases and J lost 2 bases. The germline CDR1 and CDR2 sequences are LGHDT and YNNKEL (reference sequence). The CDR3 has 17 residues.

The rearrangement links TRBV11-1 to TRBJ2-7, with TRBD1 matching over 7 bases. This CDR3 contains 13 residues. After removal of 3 bases from V and 4 bases from J, the junction contained 3 bases not matched to a gene. Germline V gene sequence: CDR1 SGHAT, CDR2 FQDESV (reference sequence). CDR3: CASSFRQGYEQYF. The CDR3 nucleotides are TGTGCCAGCAGCTTTCGACAGGGATACGAGCAGTACTTC. The whole variable domain, remainder taken from reference TRBV11-1 and TRBJ2-7, is EAEVAQSPRYKITEKSQAVAFWCDPISGHATLYWYRQILGQGPELLVQFQDESVVDDSQLPKDRFSAERLKGVDSTLKIQPAELGDSAMYLCASSFRQGYEQYFGPGTRLTVT.

The chain has TRBV28 and TRBJ2-5; TRBD2 might be the D (6 bases). Germline V gene sequence: CDR1 MDHEN, CDR2 SYDVKM. The CDR3 contains 14 residues. V was cut by 4 bases and J by 1 base, with 10 bases left in between. The CDR3 spells CASSSTRTQETQYF. The DNA of the CDR3 is TGTGCCAGCAGTTCGACTAGAACCCAAGAGACCCAGTACTTC.

This CDR3 is CASSEILAGAEDTQYF. CDR3 sequence (DNA): TGTGCCAGCAGTGAAATTCTAGCGGGGGCGGAAGATACGCAGTATTTT. V and J are TRBV25-1 and TRBJ2-3; 10 bases are shared with TRBD2. V was pared by 2 bases and J by 5 bases, with 7 bases of the junction left unmatched. The CDR3 contains 16 residues. Per germline, CDR1 MGHDK and CDR2 SYGVNS. The variable domain in full, with the rest retrieved from reference TRBV25-1 and TRBJ2-3, is EADIYQTPRYLVIGTGKKITLECSQTMGHDKMYWYQQDPGMELHLIHYSYGVNSTEKGDLSSESTVSRIRTEHFPLTLESARPSHTSQYLCASSEILAGAEDTQYFGPGTRLTVL.